One and the same sample provided the 24 T cell receptor beta chains below, sequenced in a study of blood T cell repertoires in COVID-19. Method: immunoSEQ multiplex PCR; TCRdb's copy keeps in-frame clones and lacks some. Of 310,000 or so clones listed, 75% to 90% are singletons. Sequences were obtained from PBMCs or T cells enriched from blood (not recorded which). These receptors came from a woman aged 40 to 50 who had recovered from COVID-19.

V usage is TRBV6-5 and J usage is TRBJ1-1; 8 nucleotides agree with TRBD1. J lost 8 bases, V lost 6 bases, and 11 bases had no gene match. This CDR3 spans 14 amino acids. In germline, CDR1 is MNHEY, CDR2 SVGAGI. DNA of the CDR3: TGTGCCAGCAGGGGCGGACAGGGCCCATTCGAAGCTTTCTTT. Amino acids: CASRGGQGPFEAFF.

The V gene is TRBV28, the J gene TRBJ1-2; 9 positions match TRBD1. Trimming cost V 5 bases and J 0 bases; bases outside gene matches: 4. The CDR3 extends over 15 amino acids. CDR1 and CDR2 (germline): MDHEN, SYDVKM. CDR3 nucleotides: TGTGCCAGCAGTCTTACAGGGGGCCCTAACTATGGCTACACCTTC. Encoded protein: CASSLTGGPNYGYTF.

The gene calls are TRBV10-3 and TRBJ1-1; 10 positions agree with TRBD1. Trimming removed 4 bases from V and 0 bases from J; junction bases left unmatched: 2. CDR3 length: 15 amino acids. Looked up from germline, CDR1 is ENHRY and CDR2 is SYGVKD. The CDR3 coding sequence is TGTGCCATCAGTGGGGGACAGGGGATGAACACTGAAGCTTTCTTT. Translation gives CAISGGQGMNTEAFF.

This sequence joins TRBV7-9 and TRBJ2-1; 11 bases map to TRBD2. The germline V gene encodes CDR1 SEHNR and CDR2 FQNEAQ (reference sequence). J was trimmed by 8 bases and V by 4 bases; bases with no gene match: 13. The CDR3 length is 17 residues. CDR3 amino acids: CASSSGISGRALDEQFF. The CDR3, as DNA: TGTGCCAGCAGCTCCGGAATTAGCGGGAGGGCCTTAGATGAGCAGTTCTTC.

V usage is TRBV19 and J usage is TRBJ2-1; 11 bases are shared with TRBD1. From germline, CDR1 is LNHDA and CDR2 SQIVND (reference sequence). V shed 0 bases and J 10 bases; nucleotides not matched to a gene: 8. The CDR3 covers 16 residues. The CDR3 sequence: CASSIDTDRGRLEQFF. The CDR3 DNA reads TGTGCCAGTAGTATAGATACGGACAGGGGGCGATTGGAGCAGTTCTTC.

The chain is built from TRBV5-4 and TRBJ2-2, with 9 bases aligning to TRBD1. The CDR3 loop spans 15 amino acids. CDR1 SGHNT and CDR2 YYREEE come from the germline V gene (reference sequence). The ends lost 5 bases at V and 5 bases at J; junction bases unmatched: 7. This CDR3 is CASRTGTGKTGELFF. CDR3 DNA: TGTGCCAGCAGAACCGGGACAGGGAAGACCGGGGAGCTGTTTTTT.

The chain links TRBV18 to TRBJ1-5; D uncertain. V lost 3 bases and J lost 5, with 8 bases in between. CDR1 KGHSH and CDR2 LQKENI come from the germline V gene. The CDR3 loop spans 13 amino acids. As DNA, the CDR3 is TGTGCCAGCTCACCCGGTACAGATCAGCCCCAGCATTTT. It translates to CASSPGTDQPQHF.

The chain has TRBV5-1 and TRBJ1-3; possible D gene TRBD1, 5 bases. There are 14 residues in the CDR3. The V gene lost 0 bases and the J gene lost 7 bases, with 11 bases spanning the gap. Germline loops: CDR1 SGHRS, CDR2 YFSETQ. CDR3 DNA sequence: TGCGCCAGCAGCTTGGGTGACAGCCGGAACACCATATATTTT. Translating it yields CASSLGDSRNTIYF.

This rearrangement joins TRBV2 to TRBJ2-3; perhaps TRBD1 as D (6 bases). Germline CDR1 is SNHLY and CDR2 is FYNNEI. V shed 1 base and J shed 0 bases, with 14 bases lying between them. The CDR3 totals 17 residues. For the CDR3, the DNA is TGTGCCAGCAGTGAAGATGGGGGCGGTTCTAGCACAGATACGCAGTATTTT. Translation gives CASSEDGGGSSTDTQYF.

In its sample, this clone was seen a few times. The chain uses TRBV9 and TRBJ1-2, with 8 bases aligning to TRBD1. This CDR3 spans 15 amino acids. Germline CDR1 SGDLS, CDR2 YYNGEE. V lost 3 bases and J lost 0; bases outside the gene matches: 4. This chain's CDR3 is CASSARTGTNYGYTF. CDR3 DNA: TGTGCCAGCAGCGCCCGGACAGGGACTAACTATGGCTACACCTTC.

V is TRBV30 and J is TRBJ2-3, with TRBD2 matching over 11 bases. With V trimmed by 0 bases and J by 7 bases, 15 bases remained unmatched. CDR1 is GTSNPN and CDR2 is SVGIG in the germline V gene (reference sequence). The CDR3 covers 18 residues. The chain's CDR3 is CAWSVLASGGLVPYTQYF. The CDR3 nucleotides are TGTGCCTGGAGTGTACTGGCTAGCGGGGGGCTAGTACCTTATACGCAGTATTTT.

The chain uses TRBV28 and TRBJ2-3, with 9 bases that match TRBD2. V lost 2 bases to trimming and J lost 2 bases; unmatched junction nucleotides: 2. Germline CDR1 MDHEN, CDR2 SYDVKM. CDR3 size: 15 residues. In DNA, the CDR3 is TGTGCCAGCAGTTTACTAGCGGGGAACACAGATACGCAGTATTTT. Translation gives CASSLLAGNTDTQYF.

This sequence joins TRBV5-1 and TRBJ2-7, with 12 bases fitting TRBD2. The CDR3 sequence is 14 residues long. The germline V gene has CDR1 SGHRS and CDR2 YFSETQ. The junction had 4 bases not matched to a gene; V was cut back by 4 bases and J by 5 bases. CDR3 amino acids: CASSPTSGSHEQYF. DNA of the CDR3: TGCGCCAGCAGCCCGACTAGCGGGAGTCACGAGCAGTACTTC.

This clone has more than one count but fewer than ten. V is TRBV28 and J is TRBJ2-5, with D uncertain. V shed 2 bases and J shed 4 bases, with 8 bases lying between them. The CDR3 runs to 13 residues. CDR1 and CDR2 from the germline V gene are MDHEN and SYDVKM. The CDR3 is CASSLMRGETQYF. The CDR3 DNA follows: TGTGCCAGCAGTTTAATGAGAGGAGAGACCCAGTACTTC.

The J gene is TRBJ2-3, the V gene TRBV5-4; TRBD1 matches at 8 bases. Germline V lookup: CDR1 SGHNT, CDR2 YYREEE (reference sequence). The V and J ends lost 2 bases and 6 bases, in that order; junction bases with no gene match: 17. The CDR3 contains 18 residues. DNA of the CDR3: TGTGCCAGCAGCTTTATACGGATGGCAGGGGGCAAGGCGGATACGCAGTATTTT. It encodes CASSFIRMAGGKADTQYF.

This rearrangement joins TRBV13 to TRBJ2-7; D may be TRBD1 (6 bases). Germline V lookup: CDR1 PRHDT, CDR2 FYEKMQ (reference sequence). Trimming stripped 1 base from V and 7 bases from J, with 17 bases between. The CDR3 extends over 15 amino acids. CDR3 region: CASSLAQGSEWEQYF. Here the CDR3 DNA reads TGTGCCAGCAGCTTAGCTCAGGGGAGTGAATGGGAGCAGTACTTC.

V usage is TRBV29-1 and J usage is TRBJ2-5; 7 bases align to TRBD1. The J segment lost 1 base and the V segment lost 6 bases, leaving 2 bases of the junction unmatched. The CDR3 is made up of 12 amino acids. The germline gives CDR1 SQVTM, CDR2 ANQGSEA. This CDR3 is CSVRDSQETQYF. The CDR3 DNA is TGCAGCGTCCGGGACAGCCAAGAGACCCAGTACTTC. The entire variable domain, with the rest obtained from reference TRBV29-1 and TRBJ2-5, is as follows: SAVISQKPSRDICQRGTSLTIQCQVDSQVTMMFWYRQQPGQSLTLIATANQGSEATYESGFVIDKFPISRPNLTFSTLTVSNMSPEDSSIYLCSVRDSQETQYFGPGTRLLVL.

The chain combines TRBV6-1 with TRBJ1-6, with D perhaps matching TRBD1 (5 bases). V lost 1 base to trimming and J lost 7 bases, with 11 bases between them. Germline lookup yields CDR1 MNHNS and CDR2 SASEGT. This CDR3 has 15 residues. CDR3 region: CASSEGDWGNSPLHF. The CDR3 bases are TGTGCCAGCAGTGAAGGGGACTGGGGAAATTCACCCCTCCACTTT.

The V gene is TRBV9, the J gene TRBJ2-7, with a possible D match to TRBD2 (6 bases). Trimming stripped 4 bases from V and 5 bases from J, with 10 bases between. CDR1 SGDLS and CDR2 YYNGEE come from the germline V gene. This CDR3 contains 12 residues. CDR3 sequence reads: CASSPGLHEQYF. The CDR3 DNA reads as TGTGCCAGCAGCCCCGGACTACACGAGCAGTACTTC.

The rearrangement links TRBV28 to TRBJ2-3; 12 nucleotides align to TRBD2. This CDR3 spans 15 amino acids. With 5 bases clipped from V and 4 bases from J, the junction kept 4 bases outside the gene matches. The V gene's germline CDR1 is MDHEN and CDR2 SYDVKM. The CDR3 region is CASSTWTSGADTQYF. The CDR3 nucleotides are TGTGCCAGCAGTACCTGGACTAGCGGGGCAGATACGCAGTATTTT. The full variable domain, in which reference TRBV28 and TRBJ2-3 provide the parts outside the CDR3, is DVKVTQSSRYLVKRTGEKVFLECVQDMDHENMFWYRQDPGLGLRLIYFSYDVKMKEKGDIPEGYSVSREKKERFSLILESASTNQTSMYLCASSTWTSGADTQYFGPGTRLTVL.

The chain joins TRBV29-1 to TRBJ2-1, with 13 bases that match TRBD2. From germline, CDR1 is SQVTM and CDR2 ANQGSEA. The CDR3 extends over 22 amino acids. V trimming: 5 bases; J trimming: 0 bases; junction bases outside the gene matches: 22. The CDR3 is CSVRKRGTSGNAGGSSYNEQFF. The DNA for the CDR3 is TGCAGCGTTCGAAAAAGAGGGACTAGCGGGAACGCGGGGGGCAGCTCCTACAATGAGCAGTTCTTC.

This chain links TRBV27 with TRBJ1-2; TRBD1 might be the D (5 bases). The CDR3 sequence is 13 residues long. Germline V gene lookup returns CDR1 MNHEY and CDR2 SMNVEV (reference sequence). V shed 3 bases and J shed 6 bases, with 11 bases lying between them. The CDR3 spells CASSFLRGDGYTF. As DNA, the CDR3 is TGTGCCAGCAGTTTTCTTCGGGGGGATGGCTACACCTTC.

This sequence joins TRBV5-1 and TRBJ2-6, with 7 nucleotides matching TRBD1. Trimming removed 0 bases from V and 0 bases from J; junction bases left unmatched: 9. The CDR3 consists of 19 residues. Germline CDR1 SGHRS, CDR2 YFSETQ. CDR3 sequence (DNA): TGCGCCAGCAGCTTGGAACCAACAGGGGTCGGCTCTGGGGCCAACGTCCTGACTTTC. It translates to CASSLEPTGVGSGANVLTF.

The J gene is TRBJ2-7, the V gene TRBV20-1; D remains unclear. Germline V gene lookup returns CDR1 DFQATT and CDR2 SNEGSKA (reference sequence). The CDR3 has 11 residues. V shed 0 bases and J shed 5 bases, with 5 bases lying between them. The CDR3 DNA follows: TGCAGTGCTAGAGATCTTAACGAGCAGTACTTC. Translating gives CSARDLNEQYF.